This T cell receptor beta chain was captured in a study of early T cells in non-severe SARS-CoV-2 infection. Study-level information: Whole-blood bulk RNA, unsorted, was sequenced, and chains were unpaired.

Whole-study findings and limits: Matching against VDJdb likely underestimated virus-specific expansions, favoring anti-spike CD8.

Unique molecular identifiers were added to individual cDNA molecules. TCRdb re-called the 5' RACE reads with MiXCR, one entry per CDR3 protein. In the table there are about 19,000 distinct CDR3 sequences, approximately 4.1% of which are singletons. Germline assignment: CDR1 SGHDT and CDR2 YYEEEE. CDR3 length: 14 amino acids. V was cut by 3 bases and J by 1 base, with 10 bases left in between. The table lists this clonotype with many counts. Its antigen is undetermined. The specimen was whole blood. The chain joins TRBV5-6 to TRBJ1-1; D remains ambiguous. This receptor was identified in an adult who was a healthcare worker with PCR-confirmed SARS-CoV-2 infection or an uninfected control (not recorded which). The CDR3 DNA reads as TGTGCCAGCAGCTGGAGTAGTTCGAACACTGAAGCTTTCTTT. Encoded protein: CASSWSSSNTEAFF.